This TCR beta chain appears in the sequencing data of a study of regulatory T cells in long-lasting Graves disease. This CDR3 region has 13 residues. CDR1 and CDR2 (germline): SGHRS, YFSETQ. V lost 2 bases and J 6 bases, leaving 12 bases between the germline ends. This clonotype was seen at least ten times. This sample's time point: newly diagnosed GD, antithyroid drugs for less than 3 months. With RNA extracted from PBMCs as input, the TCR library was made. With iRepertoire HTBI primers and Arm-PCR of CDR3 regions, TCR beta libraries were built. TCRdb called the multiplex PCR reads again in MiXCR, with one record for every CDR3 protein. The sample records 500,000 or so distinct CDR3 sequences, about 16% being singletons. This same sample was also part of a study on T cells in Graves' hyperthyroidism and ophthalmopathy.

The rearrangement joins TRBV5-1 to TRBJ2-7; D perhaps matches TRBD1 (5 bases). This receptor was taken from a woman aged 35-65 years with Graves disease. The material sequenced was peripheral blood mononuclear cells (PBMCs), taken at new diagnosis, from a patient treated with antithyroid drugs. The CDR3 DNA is TGCGCCAGCAGCTTTACCAGGGCCGGCGAGCAGTACTTC. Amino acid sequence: CASSFTRAGEQYF. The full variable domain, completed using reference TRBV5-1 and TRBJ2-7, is KAGVTQTPRYLIKTRGQQVTLSCSPISGHRSVSWYQQTPGQGLQFLFEYFSETQRNKGNFPGRFSGRQFSNSRSEMNVSTLELGDSALYLCASSFTRAGEQYFGPGTRLTVT.